These 24 T cell receptor beta chains were all obtained from the same sample, sequenced in a study of shared clonotypes between healthy human individuals. Naive CD8 cells, CD45RO-negative and positively selected for CCR7, excluded terminally differentiated effector memory CD45RA+ cells. Only in-frame clones appear in the TCRdb table, and some are missing; sequencing was by immunoSEQ multiplex PCR. The data contain roughly 650,000 clones, approximately 96% of them singletons. Sequenced material: naive CD8+ T cells sorted from blood. Receptors were obtained from a woman aged 30 to 39 in good health.

This clone appeared once. The chain employs TRBV6-5 and TRBJ2-2; 9 bases map to TRBD2. The CDR3 covers 16 residues. Unmatched junction bases numbered 5, after V lost 0 bases and J lost 6 bases. Germline assignment: CDR1 MNHEY and CDR2 SVGAGI. Written as DNA, the CDR3 is TGTGCCAGCAGTTACTCCTGGGCGGGAGGGGCCGGGGAGCTGTTTTTT. Encoded protein: CASSYSWAGGAGELFF.

The sample holds one count of this clone. V and J are TRBV7-9 and TRBJ1-1; 8 bases map to TRBD1. V was clipped by 3 bases and J by 0 bases; unmatched bases: 6. There are 16 residues in the CDR3. Germline values: CDR1 SEHNR, CDR2 FQNEAQ (reference sequence). CDR3 in amino acids: CASSFQGARMNTEAFF. The DNA for the CDR3 is TGTGCCAGCAGCTTCCAGGGGGCGAGGATGAACACTGAAGCTTTCTTT.

This rearrangement joins TRBV29-1 to TRBJ1-2; 7 bases are shared with TRBD1. This CDR3 is 12 amino acids long. Germline V lookup: CDR1 SQVTM, CDR2 ANQGSEA. V was pared by 5 bases and J by 2 bases, with 2 bases of the junction left unmatched. The CDR3 region is CSVQQGNYGYTF. The CDR3 DNA reads TGCAGCGTTCAACAGGGGAACTATGGCTACACCTTC.

The chain is built from TRBV5-4 and TRBJ2-1, with D hard to call. With 4 bases removed from V and 6 bases from J, the gap between germline ends came to 11 bases. Looked up from germline, CDR1 is SGHNT and CDR2 is YYREEE (reference sequence). This CDR3 has 13 residues. The CDR3 spells CASSQASVNEQFF. The CDR3 nucleotides are TGTGCCAGCAGCCAAGCCAGTGTCAATGAGCAGTTCTTC.

In regard to this clone: At the DNA level, this CDR3 is encoded by other sequences in the same sample as well. The rearrangement links TRBV27 to TRBJ1-1; TRBD1 aligns across 10 bases. The trim removed 4 bases at V and 6 bases at J, leaving 5 bases unmatched. In germline, CDR1 is MNHEY, CDR2 SMNVEV (reference sequence). The CDR3 has 14 residues. The CDR3 is CASSSPGQGAEAFF. The CDR3 DNA sequence: TGTGCCAGCAGTTCCCCCGGACAGGGGGCTGAAGCTTTCTTT.

The J gene is TRBJ2-1, the V gene TRBV27; 11 nucleotides line up with TRBD2. Germline V gives CDR1 MNHEY, CDR2 SMNVEV (reference sequence). The V segment lost 2 bases and the J segment 7 bases; nucleotides outside the gene matches: 10. CDR3 length: 17 residues. CDR3 amino acids: CASSLGTSGPGFNEQFF. CDR3 DNA sequence: TGTGCCAGCAGTTTAGGGACTAGCGGCCCCGGTTTTAATGAGCAGTTCTTC.

The chain uses TRBV10-1 and TRBJ1-1; the D gene is possibly TRBD1 (5 bases). Trimming took 10 bases from V and 1 from J, leaving 13 bases between them. Per germline, CDR1 WNHNN and CDR2 SYGVQD (reference sequence). CDR3 length: 13 amino acids. In nucleotides, the CDR3 is TGCGCCACCCAAGGACACCCGAACACTGAAGCTTTCTTT. Its translation: CATQGHPNTEAFF.

The chain recombines TRBV21-1 with TRBJ2-1; no DNA check was done on the table's D call, TRBD2. TRBV21-1 is tagged as a pseudogene. The CDR3 is 13 residues long. The CDR3 DNA sequence: TGTGCCAGCGCCCAGCGGTCGTACAATGAGCAGTTCTTC. It encodes CASAQRSYNEQFF.

The genes are TRBV7-6 and TRBJ1-2; tentatively, D is TRBD1 (6 bases). This CDR3 is built from 14 residues. Germline assignment: CDR1 SGHVS and CDR2 FNYEAQ. Trimming left V 2 bases short and J 7 bases short, with 14 bases between. CDR3 sequence reads: CASSLYPGGGGYTF. CDR3 in DNA: TGTGCCAGCAGCTTATATCCGGGGGGCGGTGGCTACACCTTC.

This chain joins TRBV4-1 and TRBJ1-2; D not resolved. The CDR3 is made up of 11 amino acids. CDR1 is MGHRA, CDR2 YSYEKL, per germline. The V gene lost 8 bases and the J gene lost 5 bases, with 9 bases spanning the gap. The DNA for the CDR3 is TGCGCCAGCGGGATGGGGTATGGCTACACCTTC. This translates into CASGMGYGYTF.

The chain carries TRBV7-8 and TRBJ1-1; D is undetermined. This CDR3 has 18 residues. Between the trimmed V and J ends, which lost 5 bases and 5 bases, there was a span of 27 bases. CDR1 and CDR2 (germline): SGHVS, FQNEAQ. CDR3 DNA sequence: TGTGCCAGCAGCAGCCATCCGGGAACGCCCGCCGGTGGGACTGAAGCTTTCTTT. Translation: CASSSHPGTPAGGTEAFF. Combining the CDR3 with reference TRBV7-8 and TRBJ1-1 gives the whole variable domain GAGVSQSPRYKVAKRGQDVALRCDPISGHVSLFWYQQALGQGPEFLTYFQNEAQLDKSGLPSDRFFAERPEGSVSTLKIQRTQQEDSAVYLCASSSHPGTPAGGTEAFFGQGTRLTVV.

The genes are TRBV27 and TRBJ1-5, with D unclear. CDR1 and CDR2 from the germline V gene are MNHEY and SMNVEV (reference sequence). This CDR3 spans 13 amino acids. With 6 bases removed from V and 4 bases from J, the gap between germline ends came to 10 bases. The CDR3 nucleotides read TGTGCCAGCAGCAAGATAGGGAATCAGCCCCAGCATTTT. Its translation is CASSKIGNQPQHF.

This sequence joins TRBV5-1 and TRBJ2-1; 11 nucleotides align to TRBD2. This CDR3 has 14 residues. Unmatched junction bases numbered 0, after V lost 1 base and J lost 6 bases. Germline assignment: CDR1 SGHRS and CDR2 YFSETQ. The CDR3 loop reads CASSLTSGSNEQFF. In nucleotides, the CDR3 is TGCGCCAGCAGCTTGACTAGCGGGAGCAATGAGCAGTTCTTC.

The chain carries TRBV7-8 and TRBJ1-4; D not resolved. CDR1 is SGHVS, CDR2 FQNEAQ, per germline. The CDR3 extends over 12 amino acids. Trimming shortened V by 5 bases and J by 8 bases, and 9 bases separated the two germline ends. The CDR3 nucleotides are TGTGCCAGCAGCCGTTTGGGCGAAAAACTGTTTTTT. Translated, it gives CASSRLGEKLFF.

This chain uses TRBV6-6 with TRBJ2-3, with D hard to call. The germline V gene has CDR1 MNHNY and CDR2 SVGAGI (reference sequence). This CDR3 spans 11 amino acids. The V end lost 2 bases, the J end lost 6 bases, and 3 bases lay between the germline ends. CDR3 protein: CASSYGDTQYF. DNA of the CDR3: TGTGCCAGCAGTTACGGGGATACGCAGTATTTT.

This chain joins TRBV5-1 and TRBJ2-7; 9 bases are shared with TRBD2. Germline V CDR1 and CDR2: SGHRS, YFSETQ. This CDR3 region has 15 residues. V shed 5 bases, J shed 5 bases, and the junction held 11 bases outside the gene matches. In DNA form, the CDR3 reads TGCGCCAGCAGTCCCGGGGTTAGCGGGAGTGACGAGCAGTACTTC. It is translated as CASSPGVSGSDEQYF.

The CDR3 sequence is CASSPWAGLSGNTIYF. CDR3 DNA sequence: TGTGCCAGCAGCCCATGGGCAGGCCTCTCTGGAAACACCATATATTTT. This chain connects TRBV9 to TRBJ1-3; D ambiguous. The CDR3 extends over 16 amino acids. Germline CDR1 is SGDLS and CDR2 is YYNGEE. Trimming took 4 bases from V and 0 from J, leaving 14 bases between them.

This clone came up once. The V call is TRBV5-4, the J call TRBJ2-7, with 12 bases lining up with TRBD2. Germline V gene data show CDR1 as SGHNT and CDR2 as YYREEE (reference sequence). J was trimmed by 3 bases and V by 7 bases; bases with no gene match: 5. The CDR3 has 14 residues. In DNA form, the CDR3 reads TGTGCCAGCGCTCAGGGACTAGCGGGCTACGAGCAGTACTTC. This codes for CASAQGLAGYEQYF.

This chain connects TRBV28 to TRBJ2-7; 12 positions match TRBD2. The CDR3 sequence is 14 residues long. V was pared by 3 bases and J by 6 bases, with 3 bases of the junction left unmatched. In germline, CDR1 is MDHEN, CDR2 SYDVKM. The CDR3 sequence is CASSLVLAGGEQYF. The CDR3 region has the DNA TGTGCCAGCAGTTTGGTACTAGCGGGAGGCGAGCAGTACTTC.

The chain couples TRBV14 to TRBJ2-7; 7 positions agree with TRBD1. The ends lost 4 bases at V and 5 bases at J; junction bases unmatched: 8. Germline assignment: CDR1 SGHDN and CDR2 FVKESK. The CDR3 covers 14 residues. CDR3 sequence reads: CASSLRQGIDEQYF. In DNA form, the CDR3 reads TGTGCCAGCAGCCTGAGACAGGGAATAGACGAGCAGTACTTC.

The chain couples TRBV21-1 to TRBJ1-5. TRBV21-1 is a known pseudogene. This CDR3 region has 22 residues. Here the CDR3 DNA reads TGTGCCAGCAGCGATCCCAAACCACAAGGAGGGGGTTTTGGGTATAGCAATCAGCCCCAGCATTTT. It is translated as CASSDPKPQGGGFGYSNQPQHF.

The V call is TRBV5-1, the J call TRBJ2-3; 7 bases fit TRBD2. The CDR3 loop spans 13 amino acids. Germline trimming cut 4 bases from V and 2 bases from J; bases unmatched to any gene: 1. Germline V CDR1 and CDR2: SGHRS, YFSETQ. The DNA for the CDR3 is TGCGCCAGCAGCCGGGACTACACAGATACGCAGTATTTT. Translated, it gives CASSRDYTDTQYF. Filled out from reference TRBV5-1 and TRBJ2-3, the complete variable domain reads KAGVTQTPRYLIKTRGQQVTLSCSPISGHRSVSWYQQTPGQGLQFLFEYFSETQRNKGNFPGRFSGRQFSNSRSEMNVSTLELGDSALYLCASSRDYTDTQYFGPGTRLTVL.

The rearrangement uses TRBV29-1 and TRBJ1-2, with D possibly TRBD1 on 5 matching bases. Germline V CDR1 and CDR2: SQVTM, ANQGSEA. V dropped 3 bases and J dropped 0 bases, with 14 bases sitting between them. The CDR3 sequence is 15 residues long. The CDR3 nucleotides are TGCAGCGTTGATCTGGGGCTAACTTCTAACTATGGCTACACCTTC. Its protein is CSVDLGLTSNYGYTF.

The chain carries TRBV28 and TRBJ1-2; 8 bases match TRBD1. Germline V gives CDR1 MDHEN, CDR2 SYDVKM. The V segment lost 4 bases and the J segment 7 bases; nucleotides outside the gene matches: 11. The CDR3 extends over 15 amino acids. The CDR3, as DNA: TGTGCCAGCAGTTCTATCGGACAGGGTGAGGTTGGCTACACCTTC. It specifies CASSSIGQGEVGYTF.